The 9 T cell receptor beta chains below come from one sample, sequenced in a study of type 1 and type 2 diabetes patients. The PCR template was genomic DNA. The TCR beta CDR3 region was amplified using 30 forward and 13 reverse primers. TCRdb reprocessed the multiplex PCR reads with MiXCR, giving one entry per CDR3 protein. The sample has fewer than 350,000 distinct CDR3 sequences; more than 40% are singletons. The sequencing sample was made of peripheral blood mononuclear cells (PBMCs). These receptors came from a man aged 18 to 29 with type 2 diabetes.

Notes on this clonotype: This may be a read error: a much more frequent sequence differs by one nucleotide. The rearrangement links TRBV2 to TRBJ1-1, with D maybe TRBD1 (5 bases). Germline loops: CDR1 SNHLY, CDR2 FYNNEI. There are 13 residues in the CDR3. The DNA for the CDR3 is TGTGCCTCCAGGGTCTCGGCGAACATTGAAGCTTTCTTT. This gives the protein CASRVSANIEAFF.

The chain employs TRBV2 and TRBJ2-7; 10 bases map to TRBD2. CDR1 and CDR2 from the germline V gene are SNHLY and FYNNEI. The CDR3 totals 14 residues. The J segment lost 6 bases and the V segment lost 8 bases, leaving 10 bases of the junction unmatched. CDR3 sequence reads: CASWEPSGGGEQYF. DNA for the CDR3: TGTGCCAGCTGGGAGCCGAGCGGGGGGGGCGAGCAGTACTTC.

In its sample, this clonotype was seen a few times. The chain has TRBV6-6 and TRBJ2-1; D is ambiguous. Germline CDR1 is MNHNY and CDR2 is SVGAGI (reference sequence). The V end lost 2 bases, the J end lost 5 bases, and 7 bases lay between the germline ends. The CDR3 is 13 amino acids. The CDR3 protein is CASSYSEHNEQFF. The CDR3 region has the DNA TGTGCCAGCAGTTACAGTGAACACAATGAGCAGTTCTTC.

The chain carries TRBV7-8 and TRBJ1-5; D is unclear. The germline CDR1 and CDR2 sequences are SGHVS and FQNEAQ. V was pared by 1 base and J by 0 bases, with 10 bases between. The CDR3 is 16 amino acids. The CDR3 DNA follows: TGTGCCAGCAGCTTAGAAATTACGGATAGCAATCAGCCCCAGCATTTT. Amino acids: CASSLEITDSNQPQHF.

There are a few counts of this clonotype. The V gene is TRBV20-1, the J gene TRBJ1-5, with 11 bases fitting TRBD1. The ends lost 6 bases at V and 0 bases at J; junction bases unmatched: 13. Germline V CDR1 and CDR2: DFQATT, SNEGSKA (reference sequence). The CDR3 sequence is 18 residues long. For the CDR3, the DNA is TGCAGTGCGTCACGGCCGGGACAGGGGGGGGGTAGCAATCAGCCCCAGCATTTT. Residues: CSASRPGQGGGSNQPQHF.

CDR3 amino acids: CASRRQGMSGANVLTF. As DNA, the CDR3 is TGTGCCAGCCGTAGACAGGGGATGAGCGGGGCCAACGTCCTGACTTTC. The V and J genes are TRBV2 and TRBJ2-6; 8 bases match TRBD1. Trimming at V came to 8 bases and at J to 4 bases, leaving 10 bases not matched to a gene. The CDR3 length is 16 residues. In germline, CDR1 is SNHLY, CDR2 FYNNEI.

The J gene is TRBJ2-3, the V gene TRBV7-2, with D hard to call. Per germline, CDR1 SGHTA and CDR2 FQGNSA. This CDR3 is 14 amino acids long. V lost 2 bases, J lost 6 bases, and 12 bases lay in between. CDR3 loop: CASSLNLGSDTQYF. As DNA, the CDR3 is TGTGCCAGCAGCTTAAATTTGGGGTCGGATACGCAGTATTTT.

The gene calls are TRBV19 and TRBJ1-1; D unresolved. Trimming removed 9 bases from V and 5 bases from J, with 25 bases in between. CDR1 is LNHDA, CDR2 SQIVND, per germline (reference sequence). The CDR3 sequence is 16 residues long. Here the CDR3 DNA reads TGTGCCAGCAGTTCCCCCACGACCGACGCCCGGACTGAAGCTTTCTTT. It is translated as CASSSPTTDARTEAFF.

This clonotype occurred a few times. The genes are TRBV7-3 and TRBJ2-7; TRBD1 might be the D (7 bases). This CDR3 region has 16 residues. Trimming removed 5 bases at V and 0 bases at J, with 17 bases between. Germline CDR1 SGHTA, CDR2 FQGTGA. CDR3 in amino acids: CASSPQGGPGSYEQYF. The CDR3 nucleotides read TGTGCCAGCAGCCCCCAGGGGGGCCCTGGCTCCTACGAGCAGTACTTC.